The subject of this entry is one T cell receptor beta chain. Antigen: not known. The V gene's germline CDR1 is SQVTM and CDR2 ANQGSEA. The CDR3 length is 15 residues. V lost 4 bases to trimming and J lost 0 bases; unmatched junction nucleotides: 4. Data came from immunoSEQ multiplex PCR; TCRdb stores just in-frame clones and leaves some out. The repertoire holds around 50,000 clones, with over 75% as singletons. The data are from a study of memory B cells and T cells in multiple sclerosis. Stimulus-free culture yielded autoproliferating CFSE-dim and non-proliferating CFSE-high T cells, each sequenced separately. Replicate wells were pooled after six to seven days of stimulus-free culture of approximately 50 million CFSE-labeled PBMCs.

The J gene is TRBJ2-1, the V gene TRBV29-1, with TRBD2 matching 9 bases. The sample taken for sequencing was PBMCs from blood kept in culture. The clonotype was recovered from a human donor with multiple sclerosis. Written as DNA, the CDR3 is TGCAGCGTTGTTCTGCGGGGGGGCTCCTACAATGAGCAGTTCTTC. This translates into CSVVLRGGSYNEQFF.